This is a list of T cell receptor beta chains from one sample in a study of OX40 agonist ivuxolimab in advanced cancers. The method was immunoSEQ multiplex PCR; TCRdb's version includes in-frame clones alone and lacks a portion of them. Here the sample spans 83,000 or so clones, around 86% being singletons. Sequenced material: CD4+ or CD8+ T cells sorted from blood, taken in a trial of the OX40 agonist ivuxolimab. Receptors were obtained from an adult with an advanced solid tumor such as melanoma, head and neck, liver or kidney cancer. Both conserved end residues are part of each CDR3. The order of the fields is D gene, clone size, J gene, V gene, CDR3 DNA, CDR3 protein. The D gene is left open where the match is weak. Clone size is shown for a subset of rows, as once, few, many or a class of expanded clone.

d_call: TRBD2; clone_size: -; j_call: TRBJ2-7; v_call: TRBV30; cdr3_nt: TGTGCCTGGAGCCCGTCGGGACTAGCGGGGGGGGCTTCCTACGAGCAGTACTTC; cdr3_aa: CAWSPSGLAGGASYEQYF
d_call: TRBD1; clone_size: once; j_call: TRBJ1-6; v_call: TRBV4-3; cdr3_nt: TGCGCCAGCAGCCCCCTTAGAGACAGGGATCCTACCTCCTATAATTCACCCCTCCACTTT; cdr3_aa: CASSPLRDRDPTSYNSPLHF
d_call: TRBD1; clone_size: -; j_call: TRBJ2-3; v_call: TRBV7-3; cdr3_nt: TGTGCCAGCAGCTTTCAACAGGGGCGAATCTATTTT; cdr3_aa: CASSFQQGRIYF
d_call: TRBD1; clone_size: -; j_call: TRBJ1-5; v_call: TRBV6-5; cdr3_nt: TGTGCCAGCACTACCGGGACAGGGAGGATTGAGCCCCAGCATTTT; cdr3_aa: CASTTGTGRIEPQHF
d_call: -; clone_size: -; j_call: TRBJ1-3; v_call: TRBV28; cdr3_nt: TGTGCCAGCAGTTTTCGAGTCGCGGCTGGACACACCATATATTTT; cdr3_aa: CASSFRVAAGHTIYF
d_call: TRBD2; clone_size: -; j_call: TRBJ2-2; v_call: TRBV7-9; cdr3_nt: TGTGCCAGCACCATACCCGGACTAGCTGTGGGCGGGGAGCTGTTTTTT; cdr3_aa: CASTIPGLAVGGELFF
d_call: TRBD1; clone_size: -; j_call: TRBJ2-7; v_call: TRBV27; cdr3_nt: TGTGCCAGCAGTTCGCAGGGGGTCTACGAGCAGTACTTC; cdr3_aa: CASSSQGVYEQYF
d_call: TRBD1; clone_size: -; j_call: TRBJ2-1; v_call: TRBV9; cdr3_nt: TGTGCCAGCAGCGTCGCGGGACAGGGCGGGGGCAATGAGCAGTTCTTC; cdr3_aa: CASSVAGQGGGNEQFF
d_call: -; clone_size: -; j_call: TRBJ1-1; v_call: TRBV7-9; cdr3_nt: TGTGCCAGCAGCTTTTATTTGGACCCTGAAGCTTTCTTT; cdr3_aa: CASSFYLDPEAFF
d_call: -; clone_size: -; j_call: TRBJ1-6; v_call: TRBV4-1; cdr3_nt: TGCGCCAGCAAGGACAAGGGGCCGGGGATTAATTCACCCCTCCACTTT; cdr3_aa: CASKDKGPGINSPLHF
d_call: TRBD2; clone_size: once; j_call: TRBJ2-5; v_call: TRBV19; cdr3_nt: TGTGCCAGTAGTAAGCCCGGGACTAGCAGAGAGACCCAGTACTTC; cdr3_aa: CASSKPGTSRETQYF
d_call: -; clone_size: many; j_call: TRBJ2-3; v_call: TRBV5-1; cdr3_nt: TGCGCCAGCAGCTTGGAGGTTCTGGATACGCAGTATTTT; cdr3_aa: CASSLEVLDTQYF
d_call: TRBD1; clone_size: -; j_call: TRBJ1-6; v_call: TRBV6-5; cdr3_nt: TGTGCCAGCAGTTACTGGACAGGGAACTATAATTCACCCCTCCACTTT; cdr3_aa: CASSYWTGNYNSPLHF
d_call: -; clone_size: -; j_call: TRBJ1-1; v_call: TRBV7-2; cdr3_nt: TGTGCCAGCAGCTTAGTAGGGGGGAACACTGAAGCTTTCTTT; cdr3_aa: CASSLVGGNTEAFF
d_call: -; clone_size: few; j_call: TRBJ1-3; v_call: TRBV4-1; cdr3_nt: TGCGCCAGCAGCCAAGATAAGTCTCGGCAGGGAAGGTTCGCTGGAAACACCATATATTTT; cdr3_aa: CASSQDKSRQGRFAGNTIYF
d_call: -; clone_size: -; j_call: TRBJ2-7; v_call: TRBV7-2; cdr3_nt: TGTGCCAGCAGCTTAGCGTCCCCATCCTACGAGCAGTACTTC; cdr3_aa: CASSLASPSYEQYF
d_call: -; clone_size: -; j_call: TRBJ2-7; v_call: TRBV27; cdr3_nt: TGTGCCAGCAGTCTGGGGTATCGCTACGAGCAGTACTTC; cdr3_aa: CASSLGYRYEQYF
d_call: -; clone_size: -; j_call: TRBJ2-5; v_call: TRBV14; cdr3_nt: TGTGCCAGCAGCCATTGGACGGGAGAGACCCAGTACTTC; cdr3_aa: CASSHWTGETQYF
d_call: -; clone_size: -; j_call: TRBJ2-3; v_call: TRBV2; cdr3_nt: TGTGCCAGCTGGATCCCGGGACAACTCACAGATACGCAGTATTTT; cdr3_aa: CASWIPGQLTDTQYF
d_call: -; clone_size: -; j_call: TRBJ2-7; v_call: TRBV5-8; cdr3_nt: TGTGCCAGCAGCTTGGGTGCCAGTCTCTCCTACGAGCAGTACTTC; cdr3_aa: CASSLGASLSYEQYF
d_call: -; clone_size: -; j_call: TRBJ2-4; v_call: TRBV30; cdr3_nt: TGTGCCTGGGCTAAAGTGACCTCCGGGGAAGCCAAAAACATTCAGTACTTC; cdr3_aa: CAWAKVTSGEAKNIQYF
d_call: TRBD2; clone_size: -; j_call: TRBJ2-2; v_call: TRBV25-1; cdr3_nt: TGTGCCAGCAGAGCAACTAGCGGGGGCGGGGAGCTGTTTTTT; cdr3_aa: CASRATSGGGELFF
d_call: -; clone_size: -; j_call: TRBJ2-1; v_call: TRBV7-3; cdr3_nt: TGTGCCAGCAGCTTGGGACTTTACAATGAGCAGTTCTTC; cdr3_aa: CASSLGLYNEQFF
d_call: TRBD1; clone_size: -; j_call: TRBJ2-7; v_call: TRBV9; cdr3_nt: TGTGCCAGCAGCGCGACAGGGGGTGGCTACGAGCAGTACTTC; cdr3_aa: CASSATGGGYEQYF
d_call: TRBD1; clone_size: -; j_call: TRBJ1-3; v_call: TRBV5-1; cdr3_nt: TGCGCCAGCAGCTTGGATTGGACAGGGCCTGGAAACACCATATATTTT; cdr3_aa: CASSLDWTGPGNTIYF
d_call: -; clone_size: -; j_call: TRBJ2-7; v_call: TRBV21-1; cdr3_nt: TGTGCCAGCAGCAAAGGGACGGATTCCTACGAGCAGTACTTC; cdr3_aa: CASSKGTDSYEQYF
d_call: -; clone_size: -; j_call: TRBJ2-2; v_call: TRBV11-3; cdr3_nt: TGTGCCAGCAGCCCCAGGGTCACCGGGGAGCTGTTTTTT; cdr3_aa: CASSPRVTGELFF
d_call: TRBD1; clone_size: few; j_call: TRBJ2-7; v_call: TRBV2; cdr3_nt: TGTGCCAGCAGAGGGACAGGGGGGTTTCTCGAGCAGTACTTC; cdr3_aa: CASRGTGGFLEQYF
d_call: -; clone_size: few; j_call: TRBJ2-2; v_call: TRBV6-5; cdr3_nt: TGTGCCAGCAGTTACCAGAGGGACACCGGGGAGCTGTTTTTT; cdr3_aa: CASSYQRDTGELFF
d_call: TRBD2; clone_size: -; j_call: TRBJ2-7; v_call: TRBV6-7; cdr3_nt: TGTGCCAGCAGTTACTCCGAGCGGGAGGGGTCCTACGAGCAGTACTTC; cdr3_aa: CASSYSEREGSYEQYF
d_call: -; clone_size: -; j_call: TRBJ2-6; v_call: TRBV5-1; cdr3_nt: TGCGCCAGCAGCTTGGTCGGCCGCTCTGGGGCCAACGTCCTGACTTTC; cdr3_aa: CASSLVGRSGANVLTF
d_call: -; clone_size: -; j_call: TRBJ2-7; v_call: TRBV5-4; cdr3_nt: TGTGCCAGCAGCTTGGCTTCCCAGCCCTACGAGCAGTACTTC; cdr3_aa: CASSLASQPYEQYF